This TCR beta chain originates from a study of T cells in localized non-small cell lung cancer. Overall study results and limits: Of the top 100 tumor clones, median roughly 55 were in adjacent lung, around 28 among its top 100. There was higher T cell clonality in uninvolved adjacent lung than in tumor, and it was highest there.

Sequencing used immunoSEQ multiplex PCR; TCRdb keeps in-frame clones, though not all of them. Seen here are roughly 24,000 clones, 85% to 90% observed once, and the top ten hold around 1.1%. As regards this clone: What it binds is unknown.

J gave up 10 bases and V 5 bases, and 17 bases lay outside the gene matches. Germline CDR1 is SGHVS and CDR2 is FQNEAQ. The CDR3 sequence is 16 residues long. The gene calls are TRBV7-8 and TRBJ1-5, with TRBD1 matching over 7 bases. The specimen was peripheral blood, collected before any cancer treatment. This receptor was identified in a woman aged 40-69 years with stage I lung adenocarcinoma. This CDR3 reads CASSDRQGSKTSPQHF. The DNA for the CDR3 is TGTGCCAGCAGCGACCGACAGGGTTCGAAAACCAGCCCCCAGCATTTT.